Listed below are T cell receptor beta chains from one sample, sequenced in a study of CD8+CD57+ T cells in acquired aplastic anemia. TCRdb independently ran MiXCR on the reads; one entry per CDR3 protein. The profile shows about 180,000 distinct CDR3 sequences, around 50% of them singletons. The sequenced material came from sorted CD4+, CD8+, or CD8+CD57+ T cells (not recorded which) from PBMCs. The receptors were sampled from a human donor with aplastic anemia. Each CDR3 is given with its conserved first and last residue. D genes are given only for firm matches. Expanded clones are given a class, and other clones once, few, many or no size at all.

>-|TRBD1|TRBJ1-2|TRBV25-1
TGTGCCAGCAGCCTGACAGGGGTCGATTATGACTACACCTTC
CASSLTGVDYDYTF
>many|TRBD2|TRBJ2-3|TRBV29-1
TGCAGCACTAGCGGGGCTAGCACAGATACGCAGTATTTT
CSTSGASTDTQYF
>-|-|TRBJ2-1|TRBV7-9
TGTGCCAGCAGCTTCGGCCGACTCAGCGAGCAGTTCTTC
CASSFGRLSEQFF
>many|-|TRBJ1-3|TRBV4-2
TGTGCCAGCGCACCAGGGATTCTCTCTGGAAACACCATATATTTT
CASAPGILSGNTIYF
>many|-|TRBJ2-2|TRBV6-6
TGTGCCAGCAGTTACTCGTTCACCGGGGAGCTGTTTTTT
CASSYSFTGELFF
>-|-|TRBJ1-1|TRBV5-1
TGCGCCAGCAGCCAAGAGGGGACAATGGGCACTGAAGCTTTCTTT
CASSQEGTMGTEAFF
>-|TRBD2|TRBJ2-2|TRBV29-1
TGCAGCGTTGATCTAGGGCTAGCGGGGGGGACCGGGGAGCTGTTTTTT
CSVDLGLAGGTGELFF
>-|-|TRBJ2-7|TRBV29-1
TGCAGCGCCAGCAGCCCTGGGGGGTACGAGCAGTACTTC
CSASSPGGYEQYF
>many|-|TRBJ2-1|TRBV11-3
TGTGCCAGCAGCCACCTACTTAACAATGAGCAGTTCTTC
CASSHLLNNEQFF
>many|TRBD1|TRBJ1-2|TRBV19
TGTGCCAGTCGCTCCTACCGAGGACAGGGGGCTGGTGGCTACACCTTC
CASRSYRGQGAGGYTF
>-|TRBD1|TRBJ1-6|TRBV2
TGTGCCAGCAGTTACTCGACAGGGTATAATTCACCCCTCCACTTT
CASSYSTGYNSPLHF
>-|TRBD1|TRBJ1-1|TRBV2
TGTGCCAGCAGTGAAAGGCGAAGGACAGGGGGTATAACTGAAGCTTTCTTT
CASSERRRTGGITEAFF
>many|TRBD2|TRBJ2-7|TRBV6-2/TRBV6-3
TGTGCCAGCAGTTACTTTGGGACTAGCTACGAGCAGTACTTC
CASSYFGTSYEQYF
>-|-|TRBJ1-6|TRBV20-1
TGCAGTGCTCTAGACCGGAGCTCCTATAATTCACCCCTCCACTTT
CSALDRSSYNSPLHF
>few|-|TRBJ2-1|TRBV10-3
TGTGCCATCAGTGGGCAGTACAATGAGCAGTTCTTC
CAISGQYNEQFF
>-|TRBD1|TRBJ1-4|TRBV2
TGTGCCAGCAGCAGGGGGACTGCAACTAATGAAAAACTGTTTTTT
CASSRGTATNEKLFF
>many|-|TRBJ1-3|TRBV5-6
TGTGCCAGCAGCTTCCTTGGGAGAAGCTCTGGAAACACCATATATTTT
CASSFLGRSSGNTIYF
>-|TRBD1|TRBJ2-1|TRBV27
TGTGCCAGCAGTTCCTACAGGGGGCTACCCCCTGGTGAGCAGTTCTTC
CASSSYRGLPPGEQFF
>-|-|TRBJ2-5|TRBV12-3/TRBV12-4
TGTGCCAGCACCCCCGGTGGGGCTCGCCGGGCCCAGTACTTC
CASTPGGARRAQYF
>many|TRBD1|TRBJ2-5|TRBV7-2
TGTGCCAGCAGCCCAGGGACAGGGGTAGGACAAGAGACCCAGTACTTC
CASSPGTGVGQETQYF
>many|-|TRBJ2-5|TRBV5-8
TGTGCCAGCAGCTTGGGGAACCCGCCCTCGGCCCAAGAGACCCAGTACTTC
CASSLGNPPSAQETQYF
>few|-|TRBJ1-6|TRBV19
TGTGCCAGTAGTATTCGACTAAATAATTCACCCCTCCACTTT
CASSIRLNNSPLHF
>few|TRBD1|TRBJ2-1|TRBV6-1
TGTGCCAGCAGTGATTTCTTAGGGCAGGGGGCGACGCTCCGCCGATATGAGCAGTTCTTC
CASSDFLGQGATLRRYEQFF
>few|TRBD2|TRBJ2-7|TRBV28
TGTGCCAGCAGTTTCCTTAGCGGGGGGGCCTACGAGCAGTACTTC
CASSFLSGGAYEQYF
>many|TRBD1|TRBJ1-2|TRBV6-5
TGTGCCAGCAGTTACTCAGGGGGCAGGTATGGCTACACCTTC
CASSYSGGRYGYTF
>-|-|TRBJ2-5|TRBV19
TGTGCCAGTAGTATCCGACAGGCTAATCAGCCCCAGTACTTC
CASSIRQANQPQYF
>-|TRBD2|TRBJ2-3|TRBV29-1
TGCAGCGCCGAAGGGCTAGCGGTCACAGATACGCAGTATTTT
CSAEGLAVTDTQYF
>many|TRBD2|TRBJ2-1|TRBV14
TGTGCCAGCAGTAATAGCGGGGGGGCACACAATGAGCAGTTCTTC
CASSNSGGAHNEQFF
>many|-|TRBJ1-2|TRBV4-1
TGCGCCAGCAGCCAAGTCGGACAGCGCTATGGCTACACCTTC
CASSQVGQRYGYTF
>-|-|TRBJ2-3|TRBV10-3
TGTGCCATCAACCAGGGTGACACAGATACGCAGTATTTT
CAINQGDTDTQYF
>-|TRBD1|TRBJ1-1|TRBV20-1
TGCAGTGCTAGAGGCCAGGGGGCGAAAGGAACTGAAGCTTTCTTT
CSARGQGAKGTEAFF
>many|-|TRBJ2-3|TRBV24-1
TGTGCCACCGCGGCTAGCACAGATACGCAGTATTTT
CATAASTDTQYF
>many|-|TRBJ1-4|TRBV6-1
TGTGCCAGCAGTCGTGTAGGTGGTGAAAAACTGTTTTTT
CASSRVGGEKLFF
>few|TRBD1|TRBJ2-3|TRBV6-1
TGTGCCAGCTCCAGCCTCCCAGGGGGCTACACAGATACGCAGTATTTT
CASSSLPGGYTDTQYF
>-|TRBD2|TRBJ2-3|TRBV15
TGTGCCACCAGCAACCTAAGACTAGCTGAGGACACAGATACGCAGTATTTT
CATSNLRLAEDTDTQYF
>-|-|TRBJ2-7|TRBV24-1
TGTGCCACCAGTGATGGCAGGGGCAGCGAGCAGTACTTC
CATSDGRGSEQYF
>-|TRBD1|TRBJ2-5|TRBV19
TGTGCCAGTACCCCCGGACAGGGTAGGGCACAAGAGACCCAGTACTTC
CASTPGQGRAQETQYF
>many|-|TRBJ1-5|TRBV12-3/TRBV12-4
TGTGCCAGCAATGGACCCCAGCATTTT
CASNGPQHF
>many|TRBD2|TRBJ2-3|TRBV25-1
TGTGCCAGCAGTCTAGGACTAGCGGGGGCCTACAGCACAGATACGCAGTATTTT
CASSLGLAGAYSTDTQYF
>few|-|TRBJ1-5|TRBV24-1
TGTGCCACCAGTGAACAGGGAAATCAGCCCCAGCATTTT
CATSEQGNQPQHF
>-|TRBD2|TRBJ2-5|TRBV2
TGTGCCAGCAGTGAAAGTTCTAGCGGGGGGACCCAGTACTTC
CASSESSSGGTQYF
>many|TRBD1|TRBJ1-1|TRBV12-3/TRBV12-4
TGTGCCAGCAGTACGGGACAGGGGGACGGGACTGAAGCTTTCTTT
CASSTGQGDGTEAFF
>few|TRBD1|TRBJ2-1|TRBV12-3/TRBV12-4
TGTGCCAGCAGTTATGCTAGAGGGGGCGGTTACAATGAGCAGTTCTTC
CASSYARGGGYNEQFF
>few|-|TRBJ2-2|TRBV25-1
TGTGCCAGCAGTGACCTACGGGACATCGGTGGGGAGCTGTTTTTT
CASSDLRDIGGELFF
>-|-|TRBJ2-7|TRBV20-1
TGCAGTGCTACTTCATACAGCCTGGGCTACGAGCAGTACTTC
CSATSYSLGYEQYF
>many|TRBD2|TRBJ2-5|TRBV7-2
TGTGCCAGCAGCTCCCTAGCGGGGAGCCAAGAGACCCAGTACTTC
CASSSLAGSQETQYF
>many|-|TRBJ2-5|TRBV3-1
TGTGCCAGCAGCCCATCCGTTGAGACCCAGTACTTC
CASSPSVETQYF
>-|-|TRBJ1-2|TRBV12-3/TRBV12-4
TGTGCCAGCAGCGCCACAGGGTCTAATGGCTACACCTTC
CASSATGSNGYTF
>-|-|TRBJ1-4|TRBV3-1
TGTGCCAGCAGCCAACCCCGGGGGGCAGGGGCCTCAACTAATGAAAAACTGTTTTTT
CASSQPRGAGASTNEKLFF
>-|TRBD2|TRBJ2-5|TRBV7-8
TGTGCCAGCAGCTCGCTAGCGGGGACGGGGATCGAGACCCAGTACTTC
CASSSLAGTGIETQYF
>-|TRBD1|TRBJ2-3|TRBV7-3
TGTGCCAGCAGCTTCAGACAGGGGGCAGATACGCAGTATTTT
CASSFRQGADTQYF
>-|-|TRBJ2-1|TRBV7-9
TGTGCCGTGGCGGGACACCAGACCTACAATGAGCAGTTCTTC
CAVAGHQTYNEQFF
>-|TRBD2|TRBJ2-1|TRBV29-1
TGCAGTGCCGCACTGGGCGGGAGGGATTACAATGAGCAGTTCTTC
CSAALGGRDYNEQFF